Sequencing of this T cell receptor beta chain was carried out in a study of vaccination effects on CD4 cells after COVID-19. Expansion with viral peptide pools was applied to antigen-specific CD4+ T cells by the ViraFEST assay prior to sequencing. Upon completion of around 9 days in culture, CD4+ T cells were isolated. The healthy vaccine recipients, who had no prior SARS-CoV-2 infection, showed negative nucleocapsid antibodies. IL-2 medium supplanted half the medium on days 3 and 7. This clone was seen more than once but under ten times. Its antigen is still unknown. Trimming pared 7 bases from V and 3 bases from J, leaving 13 bases between. Germline values: CDR1 MNHEY, CDR2 SVGAGI. The CDR3 sequence is 14 residues long. Sequencing used immunoSEQ multiplex PCR; TCRdb keeps in-frame clones, though not all of them. The sample carries about 23,000 clones, almost 70% recorded once.

V usage is TRBV6-5 and J usage is TRBJ1-5, with D unresolved. This specimen consisted of CD4+ T cells from PBMCs cultured with HCoV-NL63 spike peptides, obtained before COVID-19 vaccination. The sequence was obtained from a human donor who received a COVID-19 vaccine. The DNA of the CDR3 is TGTGCCAGCAAAAGGGCAGTACACAATCAGCCCCAGCATTTT. It specifies CASKRAVHNQPQHF.